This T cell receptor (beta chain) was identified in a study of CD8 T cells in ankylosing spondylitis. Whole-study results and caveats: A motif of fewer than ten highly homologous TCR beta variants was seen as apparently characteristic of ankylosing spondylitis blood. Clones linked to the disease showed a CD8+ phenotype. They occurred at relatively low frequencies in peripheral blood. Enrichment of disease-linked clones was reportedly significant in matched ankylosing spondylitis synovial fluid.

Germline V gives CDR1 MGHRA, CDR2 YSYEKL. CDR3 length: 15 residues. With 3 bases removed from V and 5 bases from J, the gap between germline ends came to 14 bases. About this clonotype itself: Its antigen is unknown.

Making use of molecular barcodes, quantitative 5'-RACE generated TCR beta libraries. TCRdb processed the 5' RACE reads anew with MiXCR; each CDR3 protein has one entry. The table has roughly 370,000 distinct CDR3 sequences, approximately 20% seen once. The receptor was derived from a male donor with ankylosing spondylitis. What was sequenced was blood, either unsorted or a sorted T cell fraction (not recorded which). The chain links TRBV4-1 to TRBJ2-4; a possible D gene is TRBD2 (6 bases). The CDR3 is CASSHPRLGENIQYF. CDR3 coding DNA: TGCGCCAGCAGCCATCCTAGACTAGGGGAAAACATTCAGTACTTC.